The 20 T cell receptor beta chains given below trace back to one sample, sequenced in a study of neoadjuvant anti-PD-1 for oral cavity cancer. Profiled with immunoSEQ multiplex PCR; TCRdb holds only in-frame clones, not every one. The table lists over 10,000 clones, over 60% of them singletons, with approximately 2.4% in the top ten. The sequenced sample was PBMCs, obtained before nivolumab (anti-PD-1) treatment. These receptor sequences come from a person between 40 and 85 years old with oral cavity squamous cell carcinoma.

The genes are TRBV4-1 and TRBJ1-5; TRBD1 might be the D (6 bases). From germline, CDR1 is MGHRA and CDR2 YSYEKL. CDR3 length: 15 amino acids. V was trimmed by 1 base and J by 7 bases, leaving 14 bases between them. CDR3 sequence (DNA): TGCGCCAGCAGCCAAGTTGAGGGGGTTAAGCAGCCCCAGCATTTT. This encodes CASSQVEGVKQPQHF.

This clone was seen a handful of times. The chain is built from TRBV9 and TRBJ1-5; D is unclear. The CDR3 consists of 13 residues. The V and J ends lost 1 base and 0 bases respectively, with 2 bases between them. Per the germline V gene, CDR1 is SGDLS and CDR2 is YYNGEE. Written as DNA, the CDR3 is TGTGCCAGCAGCGTAAGTAGCAATCAGCCCCAGCATTTT. It specifies CASSVSSNQPQHF.

The chain joins TRBV7-9 to TRBJ2-7, with 13 nucleotides matching TRBD2. Germline V gives CDR1 SEHNR, CDR2 FQNEAQ (reference sequence). The CDR3 covers 15 residues. The junction had 2 bases not matched to a gene; V was cut back by 1 base and J by 5 bases. The CDR3 loop reads CASSLGTSGSHEQYF. The CDR3 bases are TGTGCCAGCAGCTTAGGGACTAGCGGGAGCCACGAGCAGTACTTC.

CDR3: CASSQDISSYGYTF. As DNA, the CDR3 is TGTGCCAGCAGCCAAGATATTAGCTCCTATGGCTACACCTTC. This chain joins TRBV4-2 and TRBJ1-2; D unresolved. V lost 0 bases and J lost 4, with 9 bases in between. This CDR3 region has 14 residues. From germline, CDR1 is LGHNA and CDR2 YNFKEQ.

The J gene is TRBJ1-2, the V gene TRBV9; TRBD1 aligns across 7 bases. The CDR3 extends over 17 amino acids. Germline V gene data show CDR1 as SGDLS and CDR2 as YYNGEE. With V trimmed by 4 bases and J by 1 base, 13 bases remained unmatched. CDR3 bases: TGTGCCAGCAGCCCCCGACAAAGACAGGGTTATAACTATGGCTACACCTTC. Its protein is CASSPRQRQGYNYGYTF.

J is TRBJ2-3 and V is TRBV11-3; 11 bases match TRBD2. J gave up 3 bases and V 5 bases, and 4 bases lay outside the gene matches. This CDR3 contains 15 residues. Germline values: CDR1 SGHNT, CDR2 YENEEA. CDR3 sequence: CASSKTSGRTDTQYF. Written as DNA, the CDR3 is TGTGCCAGCAGCAAAACTAGCGGGAGAACAGATACGCAGTATTTT.

The chain is built from TRBV7-8 and TRBJ2-1; D might be TRBD2 (6 bases). Germline V gives CDR1 SGHVS, CDR2 FQNEAQ. Deletions cut 3 bases from V and 0 bases from J, with 6 bases between. The CDR3 is made up of 14 amino acids. The CDR3 sequence: CASSFGSSYNEQFF. The CDR3 coding sequence is TGTGCCAGCAGCTTCGGGAGCTCCTACAATGAGCAGTTCTTC.

This chain links TRBV20-1 with TRBJ1-2; D call uncertain. The germline V and J ends were trimmed by 0 bases and 8 bases, with 7 bases remaining between them. CDR1 is DFQATT and CDR2 is SNEGSKA in the germline V gene (reference sequence). The CDR3 extends over 11 amino acids. The CDR3 DNA reads as TGCAGTGCTAGAGATGAGGGCGGCTACACCTTC. Amino acids: CSARDEGGYTF.

V is TRBV18 and J is TRBJ1-1; D is possibly TRBD1 (6 bases). The germline V gene has CDR1 KGHSH and CDR2 LQKENI. The CDR3 loop spans 14 amino acids. Trimming pared 4 bases from V and 6 bases from J, leaving 15 bases between. The CDR3 bases are TGTGCCAGCTCACGGGGGGGGGCTGAACCTGAAGCTTTCTTT. Translation gives CASSRGGAEPEAFF. Supplemented by reference TRBV18 and TRBJ1-1, the full variable domain reads NAGVMQNPRHLVRRRGQEARLRCSPMKGHSHVYWYRQLPEEGLKFMVYLQKENIIDESGMPKERFSAEFPKEGPSILRIQQVVRGDSAAYFCASSRGGAEPEAFFGQGTRLTVV.

The chain is built from TRBV5-1 and TRBJ2-1; TRBD2 matches 10 bases. This CDR3 contains 15 residues. The trim removed 2 bases at V and 5 bases at J, leaving 4 bases unmatched. Germline V gene lookup returns CDR1 SGHRS and CDR2 YFSETQ. CDR3 in amino acids: CASSFRTSGNNEQFF. DNA of the CDR3: TGCGCCAGCAGCTTTAGAACTAGCGGGAACAATGAGCAGTTCTTC.

The chain combines TRBV5-1 with TRBJ2-1; the D call may be TRBD1 or TRBD2 (5 bases each). The germline V gene encodes CDR1 SGHRS and CDR2 YFSETQ. The CDR3 has 13 residues. V was pared by 0 bases and J by 6 bases, with 7 bases between. The CDR3 loop reads CASSLARGNEQFF. Here the CDR3 DNA reads TGCGCCAGCAGCTTGGCGAGGGGCAATGAGCAGTTCTTC.

The chain carries TRBV15 and TRBJ1-3; 7 bases fit TRBD1. This CDR3 spans 15 amino acids. Trimming removed 0 bases from V and 2 bases from J; junction bases left unmatched: 1. Germline V lookup: CDR1 LNHNV, CDR2 YYDKDF (reference sequence). CDR3 in amino acids: CATSRDTGAGNTIYF. The CDR3 DNA is TGTGCCACCAGCAGAGATACAGGGGCTGGAAACACCATATATTTT.

The V call is TRBV6-1, the J call TRBJ1-2; D is possibly TRBD1 (6 bases). Germline V gene data show CDR1 as MNHNS and CDR2 as SASEGT. The CDR3 sequence is 13 residues long. Trimming left V 7 bases short and J 5 bases short, with 14 bases between. CDR3 protein: CASTTGWEYGYTF. Written as DNA, the CDR3 is TGTGCCAGCACAACAGGGTGGGAGTATGGCTACACCTTC.

This clone was observed a few times. CDR3 amino acids: CSVGESSYEQYF. CDR3 coding DNA: TGCAGCGTCGGTGAGAGCTCCTACGAGCAGTACTTC. The rearrangement links TRBV29-1 to TRBJ2-7; the D is unclear. CDR1 and CDR2 (germline): SQVTM, ANQGSEA. The CDR3 covers 12 residues. V lost 6 bases and J lost 0, with 9 bases in between.

The J gene is TRBJ2-5, the V gene TRBV6-1; 10 nucleotides match TRBD2. With V trimmed by 2 bases and J by 2 bases, 5 bases remained unmatched. Germline-derived CDR1 and CDR2 are MNHNS and SASEGT. The CDR3 sequence is 16 residues long. CDR3 coding DNA: TGTGCCAGCAGTGAACTCCTTAGCGGGGGGCAAGAGACCCAGTACTTC. Translation gives CASSELLSGGQETQYF.

The gene calls are TRBV2 and TRBJ2-1, with 9 nucleotides matching TRBD1. V lost 11 bases and J lost 4; bases outside the gene matches: 6. The CDR3 extends over 13 amino acids. Germline values: CDR1 SNHLY, CDR2 FYNNEI. The CDR3 loop is CAGGQGSYNEQFF. As DNA, the CDR3 is TGTGCCGGGGGACAGGGCTCATACAATGAGCAGTTCTTC.

This clone came up once. The chain is built from TRBV9 and TRBJ2-7, with D possibly matching TRBD2 (6 bases). The length of the CDR3 is 15 residues. Trimming cost V 3 bases and J 7 bases, with 20 bases left between them. Germline assignment: CDR1 SGDLS and CDR2 YYNGEE. The CDR3 nucleotides are TGTGCCAGCAGCGCAACCGGGACTGGCCTCGGTGAGCAGTACTTC. It yields the protein CASSATGTGLGEQYF.

The chain is built from TRBV6-1 and TRBJ2-6; no reliable D call. Trimming took 5 bases from V and 0 from J, leaving 8 bases between them. CDR1 and CDR2 from the germline V gene are MNHNS and SASEGT. There are 15 residues in the CDR3. The CDR3, as DNA: TGTGCCAGCAGTAGGGTCCTCTCTGGGGCCAACGTCCTGACTTTC. This sequence encodes CASSRVLSGANVLTF.

A single count supports this clone. This chain links TRBV9 with TRBJ2-7; D is unclear. Germline V gives CDR1 SGDLS, CDR2 YYNGEE. The CDR3 consists of 12 residues. Trimming pared 0 bases from V and 6 bases from J, leaving 7 bases between. In DNA form, the CDR3 reads TGTGCCAGCAGCGTAGAGGTAGGCGAGCAGTACTTC. Translating gives CASSVEVGEQYF.

The chain couples TRBV19 to TRBJ1-5; TRBD1 aligns across 7 bases. Germline assignment: CDR1 LNHDA and CDR2 SQIVND (reference sequence). Trimming removed 1 base from V and 2 bases from J; junction bases left unmatched: 2. The CDR3 length is 15 residues. The CDR3 sequence: CASSIGGGGNQPQHF. CDR3 DNA sequence: TGTGCCAGTAGTATAGGAGGGGGCGGCAATCAGCCCCAGCATTTT.